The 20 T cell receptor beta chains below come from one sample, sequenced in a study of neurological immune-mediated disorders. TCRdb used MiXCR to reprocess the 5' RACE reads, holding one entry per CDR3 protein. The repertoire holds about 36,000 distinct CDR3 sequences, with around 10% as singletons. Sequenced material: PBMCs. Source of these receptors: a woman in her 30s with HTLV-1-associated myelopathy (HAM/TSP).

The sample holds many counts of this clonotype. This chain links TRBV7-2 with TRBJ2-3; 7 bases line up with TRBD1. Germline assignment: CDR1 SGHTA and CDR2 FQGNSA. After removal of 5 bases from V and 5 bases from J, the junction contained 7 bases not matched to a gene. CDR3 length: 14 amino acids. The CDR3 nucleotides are TGTGCCAGCAGCCTCACGACAGGGAGAGATACGCAGTATTTT. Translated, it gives CASSLTTGRDTQYF.

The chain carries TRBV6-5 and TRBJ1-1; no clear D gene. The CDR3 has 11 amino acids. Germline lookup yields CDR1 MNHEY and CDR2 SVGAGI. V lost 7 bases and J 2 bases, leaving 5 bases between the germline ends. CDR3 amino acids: CASIYNTEAFF. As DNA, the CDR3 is TGTGCCAGCATATACAACACTGAAGCTTTCTTT.

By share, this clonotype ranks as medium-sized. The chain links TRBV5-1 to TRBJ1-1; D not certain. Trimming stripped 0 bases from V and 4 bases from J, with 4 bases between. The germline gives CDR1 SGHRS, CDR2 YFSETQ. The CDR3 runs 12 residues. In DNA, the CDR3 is TGCGCCAGCAGCTTGGGTCCCACTGAAGCTTTCTTT. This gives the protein CASSLGPTEAFF.

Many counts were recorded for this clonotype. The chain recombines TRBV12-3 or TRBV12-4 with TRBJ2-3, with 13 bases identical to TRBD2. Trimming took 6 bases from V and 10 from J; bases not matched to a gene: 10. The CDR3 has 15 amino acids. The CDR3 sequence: CASSTSGGAGIAQYF. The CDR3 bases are TGTGCCAGCAGCACTAGCGGGGGGGCTGGTATCGCGCAGTATTTT.

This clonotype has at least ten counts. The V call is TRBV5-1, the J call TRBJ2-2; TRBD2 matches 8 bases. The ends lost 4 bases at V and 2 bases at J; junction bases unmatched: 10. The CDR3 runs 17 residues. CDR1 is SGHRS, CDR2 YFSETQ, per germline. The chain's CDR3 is CASSPLSGATNTGELFF. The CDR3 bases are TGCGCCAGCAGCCCCCTTAGCGGGGCGACCAACACCGGGGAGCTGTTTTTT.

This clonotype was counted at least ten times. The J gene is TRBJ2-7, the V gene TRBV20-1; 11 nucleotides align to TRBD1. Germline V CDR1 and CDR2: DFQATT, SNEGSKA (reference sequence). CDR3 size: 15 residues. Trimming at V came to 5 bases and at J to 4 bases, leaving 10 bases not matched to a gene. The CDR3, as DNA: TGCAGTGCTGGTAAGGGACAGGGGGTCCGGTACGAGCAGTACTTC. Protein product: CSAGKGQGVRYEQYF.

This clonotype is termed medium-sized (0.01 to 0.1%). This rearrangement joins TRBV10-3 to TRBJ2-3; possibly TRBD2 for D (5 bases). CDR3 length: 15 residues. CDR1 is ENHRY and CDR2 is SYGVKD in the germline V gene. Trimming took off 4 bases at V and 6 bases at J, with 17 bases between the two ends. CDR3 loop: CAISGKLVSSDTQYF. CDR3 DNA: TGTGCCATCAGTGGGAAACTAGTTTCGTCCGATACGCAGTATTTT.

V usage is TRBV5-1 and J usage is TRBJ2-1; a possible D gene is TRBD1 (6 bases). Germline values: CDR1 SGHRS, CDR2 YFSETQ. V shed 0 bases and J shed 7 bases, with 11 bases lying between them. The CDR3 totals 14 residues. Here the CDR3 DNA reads TGCGCCAGCAGCTTGGGACAGGTTACGAATGAGCAGTTCTTC. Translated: CASSLGQVTNEQFF.

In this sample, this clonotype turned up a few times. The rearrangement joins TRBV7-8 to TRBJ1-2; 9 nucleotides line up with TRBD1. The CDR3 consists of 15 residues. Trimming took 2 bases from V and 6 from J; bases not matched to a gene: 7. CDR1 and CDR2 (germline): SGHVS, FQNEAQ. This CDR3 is CASSLSETGGHGYTF. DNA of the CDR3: TGTGCCAGCAGCTTATCCGAAACAGGGGGCCATGGCTACACCTTC.

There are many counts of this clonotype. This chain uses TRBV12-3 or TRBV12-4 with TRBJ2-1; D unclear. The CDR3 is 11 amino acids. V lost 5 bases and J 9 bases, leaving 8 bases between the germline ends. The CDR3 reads CASSPSSEQFF. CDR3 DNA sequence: TGTGCCAGCAGTCCCAGTAGTGAGCAGTTCTTC.

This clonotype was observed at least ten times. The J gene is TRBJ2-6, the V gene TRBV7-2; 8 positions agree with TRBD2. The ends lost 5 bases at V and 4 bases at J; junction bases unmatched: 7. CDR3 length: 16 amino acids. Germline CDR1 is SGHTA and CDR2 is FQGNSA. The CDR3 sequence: CASSLGLGMGANVLTF. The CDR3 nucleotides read TGTGCCAGCAGCCTGGGACTAGGAATGGGGGCCAACGTCCTGACTTTC. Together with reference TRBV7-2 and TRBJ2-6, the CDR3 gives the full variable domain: GAGVSQSPSNKVTEKGKDVELRCDPISGHTALYWYRQSLGQGLEFLIYFQGNSAPDKSGLPSDRFSAERTGGSVSTLTIQRTQQEDSAVYLCASSLGLGMGANVLTFGAGSRLTVL.

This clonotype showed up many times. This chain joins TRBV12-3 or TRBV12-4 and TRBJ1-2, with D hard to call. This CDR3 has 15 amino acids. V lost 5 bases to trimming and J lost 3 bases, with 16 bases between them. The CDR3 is CASSPGGQLDYGYTF. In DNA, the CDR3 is TGTGCCAGCAGTCCGGGAGGGCAGTTAGACTATGGCTACACCTTC.

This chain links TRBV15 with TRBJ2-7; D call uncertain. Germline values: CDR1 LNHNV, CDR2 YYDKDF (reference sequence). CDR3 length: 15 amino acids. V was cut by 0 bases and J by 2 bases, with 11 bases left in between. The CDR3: CATSRDSGRTYEQYF. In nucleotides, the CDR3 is TGTGCCACCAGCAGAGATTCGGGCAGAACCTACGAGCAGTACTTC.

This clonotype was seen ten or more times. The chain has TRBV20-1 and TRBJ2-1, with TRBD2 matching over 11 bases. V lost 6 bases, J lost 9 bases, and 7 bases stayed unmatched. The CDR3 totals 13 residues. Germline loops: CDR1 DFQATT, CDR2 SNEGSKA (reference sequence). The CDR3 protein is CSADRLAGFEQFF. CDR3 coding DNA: TGCAGTGCAGATCGACTAGCGGGGTTTGAGCAGTTCTTC.

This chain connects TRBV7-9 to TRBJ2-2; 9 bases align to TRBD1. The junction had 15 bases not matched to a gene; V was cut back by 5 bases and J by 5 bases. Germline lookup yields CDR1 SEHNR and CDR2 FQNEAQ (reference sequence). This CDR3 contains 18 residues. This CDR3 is CASSPRYWDRVYTGELFF. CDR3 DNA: TGTGCCAGCAGCCCCCGGTATTGGGACAGGGTATATACCGGGGAGCTGTTTTTT. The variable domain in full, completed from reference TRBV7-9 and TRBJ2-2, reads DTGVSQNPRHKITKRGQNVTFRCDPISEHNRLYWYRQTLGQGPEFLTYFQNEAQLEKSRLLSDRFSAERPKGSFSTLEIQRTEQGDSAMYLCASSPRYWDRVYTGELFFGEGSRLTVL.

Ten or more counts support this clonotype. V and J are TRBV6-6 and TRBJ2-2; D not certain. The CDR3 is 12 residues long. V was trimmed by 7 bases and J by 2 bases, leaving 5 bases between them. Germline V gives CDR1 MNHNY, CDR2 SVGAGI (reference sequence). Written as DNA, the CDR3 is TGTGCCAGCAAAACCAACACCGGGGAGCTGTTTTTT. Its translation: CASKTNTGELFF.

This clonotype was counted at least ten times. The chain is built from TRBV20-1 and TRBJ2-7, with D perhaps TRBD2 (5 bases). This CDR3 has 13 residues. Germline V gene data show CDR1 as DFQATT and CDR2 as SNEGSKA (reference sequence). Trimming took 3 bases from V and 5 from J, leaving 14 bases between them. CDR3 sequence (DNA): TGCAGTGCTAGGGCCGGGGTAAGGGACGAGCAGTACTTC. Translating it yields CSARAGVRDEQYF.

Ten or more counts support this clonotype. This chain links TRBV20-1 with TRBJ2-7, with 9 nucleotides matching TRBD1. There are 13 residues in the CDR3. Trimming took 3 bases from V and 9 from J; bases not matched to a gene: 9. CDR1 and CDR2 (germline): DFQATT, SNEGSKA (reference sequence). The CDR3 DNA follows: TGCAGTGCTAGGCCGGGACAGGGAGTCGGGCAGTACTTC. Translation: CSARPGQGVGQYF.

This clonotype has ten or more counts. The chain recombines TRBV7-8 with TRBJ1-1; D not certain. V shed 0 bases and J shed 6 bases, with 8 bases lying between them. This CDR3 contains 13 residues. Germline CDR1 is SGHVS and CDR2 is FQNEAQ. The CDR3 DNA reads TGTGCCAGCAGCTTAGCCATATCCGCTGAAGCTTTCTTT. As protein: CASSLAISAEAFF.

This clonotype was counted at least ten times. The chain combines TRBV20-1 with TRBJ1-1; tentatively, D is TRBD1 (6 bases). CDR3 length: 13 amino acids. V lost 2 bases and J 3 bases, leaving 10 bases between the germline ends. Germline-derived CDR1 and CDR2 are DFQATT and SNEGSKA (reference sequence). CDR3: CSARKDRHTEAFF. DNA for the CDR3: TGCAGTGCTAGAAAGGACAGACACACTGAAGCTTTCTTT.